The entry below describes one T cell receptor (beta chain). The data were obtained in a study of blood T cells in healthy people across ages. Alongside a J-beta primer mix, a sample-barcoded 5' primer served in a second PCR lasting about 7 to 11 cycles. TCRdb re-called the 5' RACE reads with MiXCR, one entry per CDR3 protein. Of 650,000 to 1,000,000 distinct CDR3 sequences listed, around 36% were seen once; the top ten hold 10% to 15%. The sequencing input was blood. This TCR came from a man aged 18-30 years in good health.

The CDR3 region is CASSIDPNNEQFF. As DNA, the CDR3 is TGTGCCAGTAGTATCGATCCGAACAATGAGCAGTTCTTC. The genes are TRBV19 and TRBJ2-1; D gene ambiguous. Trimming pared 3 bases from V and 5 bases from J, leaving 8 bases between. CDR1 and CDR2 from the germline V gene are LNHDA and SQIVND (reference sequence). The CDR3 covers 13 residues.